This TCR beta chain was sequenced in a study of blood T cell repertoires in COVID-19. About the research overall: The United States, Italy and Spain supplied acute and convalescent COVID-19 samples. In each case, the material was cDNA or gDNA derived from T cells, B-cell-depleted T cells, or PBMCs.

Concerning this clone: The sample contains more than one DNA sequence encoding this CDR3.

This table comes from immunoSEQ multiplex PCR, and its TCRdb copy is limited to in-frame clones, with some not included. The repertoire holds 150,000 or so clones, with around 85% as singletons. V dropped 3 bases and J dropped 2; count of bases not matched to a gene: 3. Germline V lookup: CDR1 SGHRS, CDR2 YFSETQ. The CDR3 sequence is 14 residues long. This receptor was taken from a woman between 65 and 79 years old with acute or convalescent COVID-19. The chain recombines TRBV5-1 with TRBJ1-2; TRBD1 aligns across 8 bases. Sequenced input: peripheral blood. CDR3: CASSSGTGNYGYTF. As DNA, the CDR3 is TGCGCCAGCAGCTCCGGGACAGGCAACTATGGCTACACCTTC.